This T cell receptor beta chain stems from a study of blood T cell repertoires in COVID-19. The germline gives CDR1 SGHTA, CDR2 FQGNSA. There are 13 residues in the CDR3. The germline V and J ends were trimmed by 3 bases and 3 bases, with 8 bases remaining between them. A COVID-19 case was met by exposed participants within 2 weeks before study entry. Data came from immunoSEQ multiplex PCR; TCRdb stores just in-frame clones and leaves some out. This table holds 180,000 or so clones, 70% to 80% found once. The chain is built from TRBV7-2 and TRBJ1-2; TRBD1 might be the D (6 bases). Specimen: PBMCs or T cells enriched from blood (not recorded which). The sequence was obtained from a man in his sixties who had been exposed to COVID-19. The CDR3 here is CASSFGTHYGYTF. CDR3 DNA sequence: TGTGCCAGCAGCTTTGGGACACACTATGGCTACACCTTC.